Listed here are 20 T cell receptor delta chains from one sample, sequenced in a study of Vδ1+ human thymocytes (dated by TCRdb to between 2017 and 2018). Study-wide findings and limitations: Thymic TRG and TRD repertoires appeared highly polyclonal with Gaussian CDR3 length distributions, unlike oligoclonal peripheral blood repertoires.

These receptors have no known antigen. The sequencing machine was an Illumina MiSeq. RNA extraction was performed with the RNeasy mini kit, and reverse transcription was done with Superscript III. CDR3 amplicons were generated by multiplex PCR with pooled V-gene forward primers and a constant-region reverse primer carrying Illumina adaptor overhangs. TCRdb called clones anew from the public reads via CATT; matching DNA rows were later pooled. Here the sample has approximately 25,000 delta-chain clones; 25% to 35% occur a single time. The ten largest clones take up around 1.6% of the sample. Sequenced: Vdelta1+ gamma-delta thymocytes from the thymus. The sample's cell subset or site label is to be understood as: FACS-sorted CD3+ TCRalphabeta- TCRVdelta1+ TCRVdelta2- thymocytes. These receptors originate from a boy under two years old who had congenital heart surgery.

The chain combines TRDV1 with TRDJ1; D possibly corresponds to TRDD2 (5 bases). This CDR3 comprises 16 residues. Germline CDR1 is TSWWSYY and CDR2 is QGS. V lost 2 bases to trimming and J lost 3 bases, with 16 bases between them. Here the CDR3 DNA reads TGTGCTCTTGGGGAAGTTCCTCGTTCGTACCCCGATAAACTCATCTTT. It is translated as CALGEVPRSYPDKLIF.

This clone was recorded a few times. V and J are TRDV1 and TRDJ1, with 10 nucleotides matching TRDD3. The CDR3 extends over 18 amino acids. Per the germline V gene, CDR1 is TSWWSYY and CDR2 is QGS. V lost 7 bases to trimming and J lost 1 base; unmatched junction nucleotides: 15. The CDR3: CALANYMGDTTGTDKLIF. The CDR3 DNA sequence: TGTGCTCTTGCGAACTACATGGGGGATACAACGGGCACCGATAAACTCATCTTT.

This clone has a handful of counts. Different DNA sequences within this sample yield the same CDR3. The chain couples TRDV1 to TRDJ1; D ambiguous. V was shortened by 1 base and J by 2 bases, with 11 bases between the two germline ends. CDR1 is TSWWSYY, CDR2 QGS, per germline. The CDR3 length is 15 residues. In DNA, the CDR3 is TGTGCTCTTGGGGAACAGGGGCCTATGACCGATAAACTCATCTTT. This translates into CALGEQGPMTDKLIF.

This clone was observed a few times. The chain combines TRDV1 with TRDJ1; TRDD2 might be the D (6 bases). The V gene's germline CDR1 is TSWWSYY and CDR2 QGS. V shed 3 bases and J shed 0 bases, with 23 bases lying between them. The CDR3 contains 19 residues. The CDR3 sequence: CALGEDRPSAARHTDKLIF. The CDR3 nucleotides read TGTGCTCTTGGGGAGGATCGGCCTTCCGCGGCCAGGCACACCGATAAACTCATCTTT.

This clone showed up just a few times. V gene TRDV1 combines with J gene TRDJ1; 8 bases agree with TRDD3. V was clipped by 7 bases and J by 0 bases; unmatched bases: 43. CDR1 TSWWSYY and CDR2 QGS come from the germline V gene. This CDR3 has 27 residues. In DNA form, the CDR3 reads TGTGCTCTTGTGGGTGAAGCGTCCTACAGGTCCACACGTACTGGGGGCCCTGGGGATATGGACACCGATAAACTCATCTTT. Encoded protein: CALVGEASYRSTRTGGPGDMDTDKLIF.

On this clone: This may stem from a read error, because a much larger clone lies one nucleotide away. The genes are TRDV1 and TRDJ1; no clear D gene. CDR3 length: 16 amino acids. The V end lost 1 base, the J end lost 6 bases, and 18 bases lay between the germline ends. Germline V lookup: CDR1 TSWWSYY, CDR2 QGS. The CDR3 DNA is TGTGCTCTTGGGGAACACCGGTCTACCTGGCGCCATAAACTCATCTTT. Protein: CALGEHRSTWRHKLIF.

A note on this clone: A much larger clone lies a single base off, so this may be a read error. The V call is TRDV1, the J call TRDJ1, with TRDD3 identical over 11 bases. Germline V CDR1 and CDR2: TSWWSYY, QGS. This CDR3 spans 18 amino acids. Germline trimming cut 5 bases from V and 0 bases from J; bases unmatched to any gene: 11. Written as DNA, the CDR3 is TGTGCTCTTGGGCCTTCCCGTACTGGGGGATATTACACCGATAAACTCATCTTT. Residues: CALGPSRTGGYYTDKLIF.

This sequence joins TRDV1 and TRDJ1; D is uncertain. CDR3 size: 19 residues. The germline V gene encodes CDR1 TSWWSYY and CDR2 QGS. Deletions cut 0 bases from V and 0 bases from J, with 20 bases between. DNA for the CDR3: TGTGCTCTTGGGGAACTCCGGCGTCCCCGACAATCCTACACCGATAAACTCATCTTT. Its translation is CALGELRRPRQSYTDKLIF.

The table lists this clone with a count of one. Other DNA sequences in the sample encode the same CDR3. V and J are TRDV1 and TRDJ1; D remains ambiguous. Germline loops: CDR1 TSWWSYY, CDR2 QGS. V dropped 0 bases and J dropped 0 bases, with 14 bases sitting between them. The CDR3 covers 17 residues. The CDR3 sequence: CALGELMPHPYTDKLIF. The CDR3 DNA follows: TGTGCTCTTGGGGAACTCATGCCCCATCCCTACACCGATAAACTCATCTTT.

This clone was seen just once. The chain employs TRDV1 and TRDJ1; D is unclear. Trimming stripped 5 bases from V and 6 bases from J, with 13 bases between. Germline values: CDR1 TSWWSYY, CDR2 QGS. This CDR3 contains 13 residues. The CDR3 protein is CALGKAVPNKLIF. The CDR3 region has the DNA TGTGCTCTTGGGAAGGCAGTCCCAAATAAACTCATCTTT.

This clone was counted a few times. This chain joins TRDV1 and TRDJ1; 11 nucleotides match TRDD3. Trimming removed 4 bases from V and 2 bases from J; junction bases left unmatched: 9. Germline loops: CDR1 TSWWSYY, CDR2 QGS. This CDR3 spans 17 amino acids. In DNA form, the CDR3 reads TGTGCTCTTGGGGTAAAAATTTACTGGGGGATAACCGATAAACTCATCTTT. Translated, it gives CALGVKIYWGITDKLIF.

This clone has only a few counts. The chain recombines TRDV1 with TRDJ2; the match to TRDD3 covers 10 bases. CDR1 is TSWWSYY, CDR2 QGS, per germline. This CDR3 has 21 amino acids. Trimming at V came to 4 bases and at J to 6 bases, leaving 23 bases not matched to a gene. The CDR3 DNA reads TGTGCTCTTGGGGTGCCCTACGTCCCTTTACTGGGGGATGAAATGCCAGCACAACTCTTCTTT. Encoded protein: CALGVPYVPLLGDEMPAQLFF.

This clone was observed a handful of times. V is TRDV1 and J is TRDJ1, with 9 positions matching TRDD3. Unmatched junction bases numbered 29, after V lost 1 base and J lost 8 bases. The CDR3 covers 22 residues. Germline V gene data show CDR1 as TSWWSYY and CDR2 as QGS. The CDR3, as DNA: TGTGCTCTTGGGGAACCGCTAATATTCCCCACCGTGGGGGATATGGCCCCTTCAAAACTCATCTTT. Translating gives CALGEPLIFPTVGDMAPSKLIF.

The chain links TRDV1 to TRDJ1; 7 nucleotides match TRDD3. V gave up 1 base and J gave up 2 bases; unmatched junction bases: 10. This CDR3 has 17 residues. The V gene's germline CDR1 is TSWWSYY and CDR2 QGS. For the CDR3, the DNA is TGTGCTCTTGGGGAACCGGTACTTGGGGGAGGGACCGATAAACTCATCTTT. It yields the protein CALGEPVLGGGTDKLIF.

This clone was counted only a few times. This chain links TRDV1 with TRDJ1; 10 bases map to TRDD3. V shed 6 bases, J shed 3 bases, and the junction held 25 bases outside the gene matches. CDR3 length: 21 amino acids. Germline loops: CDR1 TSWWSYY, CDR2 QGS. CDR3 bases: TGTGCTCTTGGAGGGGGGTTCTTCCTCCGCGGGGGATACGCGGGGTCCGATAAACTCATCTTT. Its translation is CALGGGFFLRGGYAGSDKLIF.

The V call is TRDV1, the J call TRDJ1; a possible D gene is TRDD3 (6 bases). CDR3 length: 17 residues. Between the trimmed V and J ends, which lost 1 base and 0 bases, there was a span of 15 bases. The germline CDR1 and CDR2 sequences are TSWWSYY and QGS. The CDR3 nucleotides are TGTGCTCTTGGGGAACGGGGGGGGGACTTGTACACCGATAAACTCATCTTT. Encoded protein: CALGERGGDLYTDKLIF.

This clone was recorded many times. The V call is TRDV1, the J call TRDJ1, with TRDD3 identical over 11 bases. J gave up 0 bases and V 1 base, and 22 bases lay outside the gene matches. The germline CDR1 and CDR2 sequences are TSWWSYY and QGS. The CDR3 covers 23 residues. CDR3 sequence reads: CALGEPGFFRPGGYPQYTDKLIF. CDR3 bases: TGTGCTCTTGGGGAACCGGGATTCTTCCGGCCTGGGGGATACCCTCAGTACACCGATAAACTCATCTTT.

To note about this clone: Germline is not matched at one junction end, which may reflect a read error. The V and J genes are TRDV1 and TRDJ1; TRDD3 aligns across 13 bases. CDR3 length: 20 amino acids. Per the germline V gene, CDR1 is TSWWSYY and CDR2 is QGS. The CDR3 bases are TGTGCTCTTGGGGAATTGGCCTTCCTACCGACTGGGGGATACGGCGATAAACCCATCTTT. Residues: CALGELAFLPTGGYGDKPIF.

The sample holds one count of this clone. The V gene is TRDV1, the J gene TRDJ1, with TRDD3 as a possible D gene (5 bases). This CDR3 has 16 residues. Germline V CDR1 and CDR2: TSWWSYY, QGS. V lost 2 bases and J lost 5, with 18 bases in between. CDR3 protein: CALGEEWGIERDKLIF. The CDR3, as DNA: TGTGCTCTTGGGGAAGAATGGGGTATAGAACGTGATAAACTCATCTTT.

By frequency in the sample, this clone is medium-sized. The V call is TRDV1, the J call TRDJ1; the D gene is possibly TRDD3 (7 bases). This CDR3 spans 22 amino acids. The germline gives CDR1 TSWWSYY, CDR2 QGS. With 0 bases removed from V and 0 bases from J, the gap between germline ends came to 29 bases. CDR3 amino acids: CALGELYLPQGGYGRNTDKLIF. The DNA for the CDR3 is TGTGCTCTTGGGGAACTTTACCTTCCCCAAGGAGGATACGGTCGCAACACCGATAAACTCATCTTT.